Below, one TCR beta chain is given with its context. The target antigen is unknown. The entry originates in a study of T cells in Graves' hyperthyroidism and ophthalmopathy. Notes on the study in general: Patients with ophthalmopathy were separated from those with stable hyperthyroidism by a 13 V-J model.

Newly diagnosed hyperthyroidism, duration under 2 months, in patients aged 18 to 65. Exclusion followed for patients with uncontrolled infection, other autoimmune disease, pregnancy or lactation. The CDR3 extends over 15 amino acids. The germline V gene has CDR1 SGHTA and CDR2 FQGNSA. After removal of 5 bases from V and 8 bases from J, the junction contained 8 bases not matched to a gene. Researchers took RNA transcripts and amplified the TCR beta CDR3 regions from them. In the first-round RT-PCR of the TCR CDR3, the HTBI primer set was used. MiXCR, applied by TCRdb to the multiplex PCR reads, yields one record per CDR3 protein. The sample yields some 270,000 distinct CDR3 sequences, roughly 13% seen once.

The sample consisted of blood. The chain combines TRBV7-2 with TRBJ2-1, with 11 nucleotides matching TRBD1. The TCR originated in a woman aged 25 to 39 with Graves' hyperthyroidism that later progressed to Graves' ophthalmopathy. The CDR3 loop is CASSTPGQGGDEQFF. The CDR3 DNA follows: TGTGCCAGCAGCACACCGGGACAGGGGGGCGATGAGCAGTTCTTC.